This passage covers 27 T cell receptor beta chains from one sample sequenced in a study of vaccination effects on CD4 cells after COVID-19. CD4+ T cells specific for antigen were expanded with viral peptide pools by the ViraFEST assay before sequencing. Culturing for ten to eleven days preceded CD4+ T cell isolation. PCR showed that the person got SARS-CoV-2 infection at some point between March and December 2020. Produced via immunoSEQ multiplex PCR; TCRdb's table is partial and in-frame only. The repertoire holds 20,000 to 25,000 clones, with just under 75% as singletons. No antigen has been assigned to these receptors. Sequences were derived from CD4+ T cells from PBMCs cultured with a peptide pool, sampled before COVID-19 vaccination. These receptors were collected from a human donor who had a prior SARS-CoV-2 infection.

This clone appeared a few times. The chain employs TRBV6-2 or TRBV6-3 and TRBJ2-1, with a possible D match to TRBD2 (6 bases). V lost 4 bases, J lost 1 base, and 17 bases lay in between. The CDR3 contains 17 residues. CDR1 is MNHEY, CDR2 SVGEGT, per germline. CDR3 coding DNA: TGTGCCAGCAGTTCCAGGCCGGGAGCGGCGTCCTACAATGAGCAGTTCTTC. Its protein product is CASSSRPGAASYNEQFF.

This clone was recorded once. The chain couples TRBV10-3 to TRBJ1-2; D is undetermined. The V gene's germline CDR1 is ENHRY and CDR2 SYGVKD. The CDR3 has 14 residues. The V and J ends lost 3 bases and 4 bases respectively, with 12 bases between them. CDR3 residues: CAISDGAFGYGYTF. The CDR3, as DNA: TGTGCCATCAGTGATGGCGCTTTTGGCTATGGCTACACCTTC.

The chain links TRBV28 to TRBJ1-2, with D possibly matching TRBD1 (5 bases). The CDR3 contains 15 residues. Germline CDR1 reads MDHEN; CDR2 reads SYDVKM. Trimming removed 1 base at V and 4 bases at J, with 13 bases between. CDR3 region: CASSLSGTAIYGYTF. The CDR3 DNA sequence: TGTGCCAGCAGTTTATCAGGGACGGCCATCTATGGCTACACCTTC.

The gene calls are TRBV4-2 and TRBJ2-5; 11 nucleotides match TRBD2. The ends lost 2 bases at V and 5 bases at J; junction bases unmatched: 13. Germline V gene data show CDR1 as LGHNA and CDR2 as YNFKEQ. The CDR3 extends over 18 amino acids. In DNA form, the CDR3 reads TGTGCCAGCAGCCAAACACTAGCGGGGGCTGTAGCGGGGGAGACCCAGTACTTC. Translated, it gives CASSQTLAGAVAGETQYF.

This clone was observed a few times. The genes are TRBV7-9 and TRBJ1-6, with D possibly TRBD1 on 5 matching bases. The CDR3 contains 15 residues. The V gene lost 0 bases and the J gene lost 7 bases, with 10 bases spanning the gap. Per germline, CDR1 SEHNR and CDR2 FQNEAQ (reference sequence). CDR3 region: CASSLAAGFNSPLHF. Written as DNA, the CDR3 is TGTGCCAGCAGCTTAGCCGCAGGGTTCAATTCACCCCTCCACTTT.

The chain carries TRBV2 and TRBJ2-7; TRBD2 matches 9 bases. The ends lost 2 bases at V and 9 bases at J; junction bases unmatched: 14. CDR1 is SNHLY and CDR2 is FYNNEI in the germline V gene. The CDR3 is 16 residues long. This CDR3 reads CASSESRGGLFGWQYF. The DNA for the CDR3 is TGTGCCAGCAGTGAATCGCGGGGGGGCCTTTTTGGATGGCAGTACTTC.

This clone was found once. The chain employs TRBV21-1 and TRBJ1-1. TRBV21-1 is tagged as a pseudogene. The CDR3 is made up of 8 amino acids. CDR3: CASTEAFF. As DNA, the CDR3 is TGTGCCAGCACTGAAGCTTTCTTT.

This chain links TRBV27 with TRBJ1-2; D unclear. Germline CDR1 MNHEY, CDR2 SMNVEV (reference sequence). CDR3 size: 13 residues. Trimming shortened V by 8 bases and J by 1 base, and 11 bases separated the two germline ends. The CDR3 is CASSRAFNYGYTF. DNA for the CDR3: TGTGCCAGCTCCCGTGCATTTAACTATGGCTACACCTTC.

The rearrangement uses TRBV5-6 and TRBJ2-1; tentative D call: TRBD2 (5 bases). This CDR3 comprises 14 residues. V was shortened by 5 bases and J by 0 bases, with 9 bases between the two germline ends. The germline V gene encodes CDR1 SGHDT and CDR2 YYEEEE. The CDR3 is CASSAGGSYNEQFF. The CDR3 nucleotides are TGTGCCAGCAGTGCCGGAGGCTCCTACAATGAGCAGTTCTTC.

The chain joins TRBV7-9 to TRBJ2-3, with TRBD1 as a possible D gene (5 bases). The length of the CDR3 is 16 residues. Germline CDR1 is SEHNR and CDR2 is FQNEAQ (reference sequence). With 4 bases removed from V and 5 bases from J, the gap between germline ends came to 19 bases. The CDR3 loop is CASSSNPGQGEDTQYF. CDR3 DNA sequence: TGTGCCAGCAGCTCAAACCCAGGACAAGGCGAAGATACGCAGTATTTT.

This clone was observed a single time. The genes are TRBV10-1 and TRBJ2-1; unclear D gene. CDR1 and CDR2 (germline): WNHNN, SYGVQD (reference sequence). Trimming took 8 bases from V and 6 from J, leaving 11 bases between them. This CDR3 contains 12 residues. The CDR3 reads CASLHKSNEQFF. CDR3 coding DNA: TGCGCCAGCCTTCATAAAAGCAATGAGCAGTTCTTC.

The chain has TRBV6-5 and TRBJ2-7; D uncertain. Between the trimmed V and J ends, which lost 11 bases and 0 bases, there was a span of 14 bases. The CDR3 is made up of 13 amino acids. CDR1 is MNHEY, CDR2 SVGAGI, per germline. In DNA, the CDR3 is TGTGCCCTACGGCGGTTTAGCTCCTACGAGCAGTACTTC. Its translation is CALRRFSSYEQYF.

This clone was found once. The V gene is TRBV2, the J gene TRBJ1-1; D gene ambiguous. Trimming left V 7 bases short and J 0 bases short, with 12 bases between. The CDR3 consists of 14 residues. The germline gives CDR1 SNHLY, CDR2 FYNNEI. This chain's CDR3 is CASTPANVNTEAFF. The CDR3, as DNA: TGTGCCAGCACACCCGCTAACGTGAACACTGAAGCTTTCTTT. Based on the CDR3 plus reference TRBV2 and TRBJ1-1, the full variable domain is EPEVTQTPSHQVTQMGQEVILRCVPISNHLYFYWYRQILGQKVEFLVSFYNNEISEKSEIFDDQFSVERPDGSNFTLKIRSTKLEDSAMYFCASTPANVNTEAFFGQGTRLTVV.

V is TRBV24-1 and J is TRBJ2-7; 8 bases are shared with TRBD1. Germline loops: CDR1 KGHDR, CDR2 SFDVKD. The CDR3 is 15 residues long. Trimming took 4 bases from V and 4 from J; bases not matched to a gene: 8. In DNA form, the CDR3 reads TGTGCCACCAGTGAGGGAGGACAGGGCCGATACGAGCAGTACTTC. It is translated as CATSEGGQGRYEQYF.

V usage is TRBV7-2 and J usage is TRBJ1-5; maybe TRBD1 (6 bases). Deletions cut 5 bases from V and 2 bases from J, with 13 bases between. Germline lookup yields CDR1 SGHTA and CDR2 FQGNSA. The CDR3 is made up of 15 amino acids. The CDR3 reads CASSPIRGGNQPQHF. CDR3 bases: TGTGCCAGCAGCCCGATAAGGGGGGGCAATCAGCCCCAGCATTTT.

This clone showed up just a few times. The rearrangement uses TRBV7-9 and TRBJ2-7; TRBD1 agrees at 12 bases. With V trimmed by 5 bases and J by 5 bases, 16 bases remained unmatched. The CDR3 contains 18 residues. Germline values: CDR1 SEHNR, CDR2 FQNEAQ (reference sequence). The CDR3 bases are TGTGCCAGCAGCAACCGCCCGGGACAGGGGGCCATGCTCGACGAGCAGTACTTC. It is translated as CASSNRPGQGAMLDEQYF.

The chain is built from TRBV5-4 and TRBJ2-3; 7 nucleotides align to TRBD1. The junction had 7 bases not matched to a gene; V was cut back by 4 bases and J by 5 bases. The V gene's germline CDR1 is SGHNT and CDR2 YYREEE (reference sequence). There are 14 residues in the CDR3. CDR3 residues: CASSQGTVGDTQYF. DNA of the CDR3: TGTGCCAGCAGCCAAGGGACAGTCGGAGATACGCAGTATTTT. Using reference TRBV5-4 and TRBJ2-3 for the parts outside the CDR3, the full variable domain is ETGVTQSPTHLIKTRGQQVTLRCSSQSGHNTVSWYQQALGQGPQFIFQYYREEENGRGNFPPRFSGLQFPNYSSELNVNALELDDSALYLCASSQGTVGDTQYFGPGTRLTVL.

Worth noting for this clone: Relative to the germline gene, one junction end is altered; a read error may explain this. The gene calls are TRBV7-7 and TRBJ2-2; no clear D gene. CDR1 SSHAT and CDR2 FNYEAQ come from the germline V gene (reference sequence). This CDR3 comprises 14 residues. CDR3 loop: CASSLNRHTGELFF. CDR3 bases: TGTGCTAGCAGCTTAAACAGACACACCGGGGAGCTGTTTTTT.

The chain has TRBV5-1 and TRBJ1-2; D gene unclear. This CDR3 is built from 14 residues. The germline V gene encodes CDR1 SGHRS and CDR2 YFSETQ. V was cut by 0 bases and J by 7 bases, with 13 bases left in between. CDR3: CASSLVGVASGYTF. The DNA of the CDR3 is TGCGCCAGCAGCTTGGTAGGAGTTGCCAGTGGCTACACCTTC.

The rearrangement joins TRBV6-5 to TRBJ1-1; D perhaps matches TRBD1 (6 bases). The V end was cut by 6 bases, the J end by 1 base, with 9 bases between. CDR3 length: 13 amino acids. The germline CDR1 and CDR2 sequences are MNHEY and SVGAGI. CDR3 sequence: CASSEDRNTEAFF. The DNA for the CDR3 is TGTGCCAGCAGCGAGGACAGGAACACTGAAGCTTTCTTT.

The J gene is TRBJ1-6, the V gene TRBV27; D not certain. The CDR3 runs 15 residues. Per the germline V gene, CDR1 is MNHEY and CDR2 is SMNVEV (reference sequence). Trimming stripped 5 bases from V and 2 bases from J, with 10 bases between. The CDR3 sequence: CASSPQSPYNSPLHF. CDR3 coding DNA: TGTGCCAGCAGTCCGCAATCCCCCTATAATTCACCCCTCCACTTT.

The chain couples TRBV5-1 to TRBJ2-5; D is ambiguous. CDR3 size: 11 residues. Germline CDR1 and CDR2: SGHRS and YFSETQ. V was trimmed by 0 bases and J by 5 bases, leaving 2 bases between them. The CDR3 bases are TGCGCCAGCAGCTTGGAGGAGACCCAGTACTTC. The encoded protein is CASSLEETQYF.

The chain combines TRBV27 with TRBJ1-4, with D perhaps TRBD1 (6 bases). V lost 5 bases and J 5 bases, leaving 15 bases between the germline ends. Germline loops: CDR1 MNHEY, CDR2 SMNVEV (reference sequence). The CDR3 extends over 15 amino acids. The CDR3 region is CASSPRTELNEKLFF. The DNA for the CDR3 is TGTGCCAGCAGTCCGAGGACAGAATTAAATGAAAAACTGTTTTTT.

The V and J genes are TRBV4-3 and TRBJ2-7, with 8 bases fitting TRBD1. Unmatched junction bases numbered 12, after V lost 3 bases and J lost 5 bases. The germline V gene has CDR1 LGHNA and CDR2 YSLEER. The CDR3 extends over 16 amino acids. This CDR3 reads CASSHSIGTGSNEQYF. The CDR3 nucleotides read TGCGCCAGCAGCCATTCAATTGGGACAGGTTCTAACGAGCAGTACTTC.

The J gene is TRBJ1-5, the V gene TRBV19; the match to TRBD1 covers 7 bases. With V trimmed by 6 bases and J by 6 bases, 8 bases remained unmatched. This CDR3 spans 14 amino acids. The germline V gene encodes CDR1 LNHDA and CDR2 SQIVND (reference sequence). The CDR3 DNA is TGTGCCAGTAGGCGAGGGGGCGAAGTTCAGCCCCAGCATTTT. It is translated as CASRRGGEVQPQHF.

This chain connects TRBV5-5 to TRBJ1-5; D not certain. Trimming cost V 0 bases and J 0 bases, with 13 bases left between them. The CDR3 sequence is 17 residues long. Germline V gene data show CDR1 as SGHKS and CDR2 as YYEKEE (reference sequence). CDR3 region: CASSLVPEANSNQPQHF. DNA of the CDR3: TGTGCCAGCAGCTTGGTACCGGAGGCAAATAGCAATCAGCCCCAGCATTTT.

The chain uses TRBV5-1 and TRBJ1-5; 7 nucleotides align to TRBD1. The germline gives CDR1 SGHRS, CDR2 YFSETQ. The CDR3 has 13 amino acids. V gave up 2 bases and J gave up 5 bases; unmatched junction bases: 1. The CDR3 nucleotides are TGCGCCAGCAGCTTTGGACAGGATCAGCCCCAGCATTTT. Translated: CASSFGQDQPQHF.